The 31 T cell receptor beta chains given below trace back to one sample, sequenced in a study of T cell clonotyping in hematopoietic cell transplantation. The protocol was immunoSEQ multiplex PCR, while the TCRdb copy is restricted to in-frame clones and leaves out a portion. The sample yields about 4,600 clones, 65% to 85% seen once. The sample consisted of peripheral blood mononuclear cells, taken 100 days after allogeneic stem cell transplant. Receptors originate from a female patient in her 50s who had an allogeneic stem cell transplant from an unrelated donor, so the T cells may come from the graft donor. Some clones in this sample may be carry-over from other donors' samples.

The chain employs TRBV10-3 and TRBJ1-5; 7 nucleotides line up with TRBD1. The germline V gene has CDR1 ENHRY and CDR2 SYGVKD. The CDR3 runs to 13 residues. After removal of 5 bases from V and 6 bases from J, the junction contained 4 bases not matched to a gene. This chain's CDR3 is CAISRDRSQPQHF. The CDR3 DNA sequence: TGTGCCATCAGTAGGGACAGAAGTCAGCCCCAGCATTTT.

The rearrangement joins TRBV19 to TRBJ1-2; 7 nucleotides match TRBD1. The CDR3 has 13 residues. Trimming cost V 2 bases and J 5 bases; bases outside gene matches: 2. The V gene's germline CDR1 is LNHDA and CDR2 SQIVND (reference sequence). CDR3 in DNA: TGTGCCAGTAGTATACGGGACAGTTATGGCTACACCTTC. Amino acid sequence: CASSIRDSYGYTF.

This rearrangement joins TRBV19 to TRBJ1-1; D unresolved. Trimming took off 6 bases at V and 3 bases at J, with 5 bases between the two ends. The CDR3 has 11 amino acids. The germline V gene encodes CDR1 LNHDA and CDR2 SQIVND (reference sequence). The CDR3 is CASRRYTEAFF. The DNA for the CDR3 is TGTGCCAGTAGGAGGTACACTGAAGCTTTCTTT.

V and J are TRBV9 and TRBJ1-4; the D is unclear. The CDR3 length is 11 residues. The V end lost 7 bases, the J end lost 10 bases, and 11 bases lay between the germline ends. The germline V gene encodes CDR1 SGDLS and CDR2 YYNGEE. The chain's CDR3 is CASGSTGKLFF. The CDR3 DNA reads TGTGCCAGCGGTTCCACTGGAAAACTGTTTTTT.

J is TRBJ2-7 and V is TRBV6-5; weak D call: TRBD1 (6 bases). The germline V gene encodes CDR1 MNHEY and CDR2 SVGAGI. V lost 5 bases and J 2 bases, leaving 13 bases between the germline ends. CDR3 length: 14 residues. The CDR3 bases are TGTGCCAGCAGTGGCCGGACAGCCACCTACGAGCAGTACTTC. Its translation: CASSGRTATYEQYF.

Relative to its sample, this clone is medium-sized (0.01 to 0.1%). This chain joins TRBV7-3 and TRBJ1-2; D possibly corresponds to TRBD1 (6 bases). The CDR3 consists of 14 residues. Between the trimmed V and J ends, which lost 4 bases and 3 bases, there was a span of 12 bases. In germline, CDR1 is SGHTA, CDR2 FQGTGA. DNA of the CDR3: TGTGCCAGCAGCTCCCCGGGGGCTGACTATGGCTACACCTTC. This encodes CASSSPGADYGYTF.

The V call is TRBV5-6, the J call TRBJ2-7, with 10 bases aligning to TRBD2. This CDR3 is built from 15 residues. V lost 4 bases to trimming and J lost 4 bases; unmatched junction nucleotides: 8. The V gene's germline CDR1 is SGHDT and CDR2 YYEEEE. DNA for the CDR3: TGTGCCAGCAGCCGCTGGGCAGCGGGGGGGTACGAGCAGTACTTC. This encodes CASSRWAAGGYEQYF.

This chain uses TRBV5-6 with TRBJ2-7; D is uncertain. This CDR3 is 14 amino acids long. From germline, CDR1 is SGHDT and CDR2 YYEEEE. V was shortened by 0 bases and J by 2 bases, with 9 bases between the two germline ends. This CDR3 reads CASSLGYSTYEQYF. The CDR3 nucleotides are TGTGCCAGCAGCTTGGGCTACAGCACCTACGAGCAGTACTTC. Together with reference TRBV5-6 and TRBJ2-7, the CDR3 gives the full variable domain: DAGVTQSPTHLIKTRGQQVTLRCSPKSGHDTVSWYQQALGQGPQFIFQYYEEEERQRGNFPDRFSGHQFPNYSSELNVNALLLGDSALYLCASSLGYSTYEQYFGPGTRLTVT.

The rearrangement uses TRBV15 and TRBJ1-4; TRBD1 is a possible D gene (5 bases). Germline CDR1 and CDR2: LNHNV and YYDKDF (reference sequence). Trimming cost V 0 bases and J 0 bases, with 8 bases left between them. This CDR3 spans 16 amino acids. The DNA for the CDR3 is TGTGCCACCAGCAGAGAGTGGGGGGCAACTAATGAAAAACTGTTTTTT. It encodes CATSREWGATNEKLFF.

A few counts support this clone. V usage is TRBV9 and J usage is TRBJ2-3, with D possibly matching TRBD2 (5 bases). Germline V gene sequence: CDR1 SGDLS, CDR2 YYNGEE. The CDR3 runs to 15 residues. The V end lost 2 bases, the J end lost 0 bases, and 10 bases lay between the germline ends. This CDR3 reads CASSVEGRSTDTQYF. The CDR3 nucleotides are TGTGCCAGCAGCGTTGAGGGAAGGAGCACAGATACGCAGTATTTT.

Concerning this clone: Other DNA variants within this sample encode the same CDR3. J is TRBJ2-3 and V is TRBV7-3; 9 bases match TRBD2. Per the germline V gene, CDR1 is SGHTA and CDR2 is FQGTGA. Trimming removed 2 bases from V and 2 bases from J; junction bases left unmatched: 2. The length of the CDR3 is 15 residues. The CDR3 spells CASSLRGGATDTQYF. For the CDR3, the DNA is TGTGCCAGCAGCTTACGCGGGGGGGCCACAGATACGCAGTATTTT.

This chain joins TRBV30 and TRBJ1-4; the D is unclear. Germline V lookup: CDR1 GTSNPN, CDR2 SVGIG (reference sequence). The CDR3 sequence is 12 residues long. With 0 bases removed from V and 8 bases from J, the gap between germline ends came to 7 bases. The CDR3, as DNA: TGTGCCTGGAGTGTACAAGGGGAAAAACTGTTTTTT. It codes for CAWSVQGEKLFF.

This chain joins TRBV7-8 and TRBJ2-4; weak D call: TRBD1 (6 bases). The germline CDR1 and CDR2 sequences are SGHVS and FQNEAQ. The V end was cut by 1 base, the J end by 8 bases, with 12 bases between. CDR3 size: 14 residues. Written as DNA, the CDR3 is TGTGCCAGCAGCTTAGAAGCTCACAGGGACATTCAGTACTTC. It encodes CASSLEAHRDIQYF. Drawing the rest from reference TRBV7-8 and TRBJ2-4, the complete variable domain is GAGVSQSPRYKVAKRGQDVALRCDPISGHVSLFWYQQALGQGPEFLTYFQNEAQLDKSGLPSDRFFAERPEGSVSTLKIQRTQQEDSAVYLCASSLEAHRDIQYFGAGTRLSVL.

The chain's CDR3 is CASSMTSTDTQYF. CDR3 DNA: TGTGCCAGTAGTATGACATCCACAGATACGCAGTATTTT. The chain joins TRBV19 to TRBJ2-3; D unresolved. Trimming pared 3 bases from V and 2 bases from J, leaving 6 bases between. Germline CDR1 reads LNHDA; CDR2 reads SQIVND (reference sequence). The CDR3 loop spans 13 amino acids.

CDR3 in DNA: TGTGCCATCGCCAGCGGGGGGGGGAATGAGCAGTTCTTC. Its protein is CAIASGGGNEQFF. The chain couples TRBV10-3 to TRBJ2-1; 10 nucleotides agree with TRBD2. Per the germline V gene, CDR1 is ENHRY and CDR2 is SYGVKD. This CDR3 has 13 residues. With 8 bases clipped from V and 7 bases from J, the junction kept 5 bases outside the gene matches.

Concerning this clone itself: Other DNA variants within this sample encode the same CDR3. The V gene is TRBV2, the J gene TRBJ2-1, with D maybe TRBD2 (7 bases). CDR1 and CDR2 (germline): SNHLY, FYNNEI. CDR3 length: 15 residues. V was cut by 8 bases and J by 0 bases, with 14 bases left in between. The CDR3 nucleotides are TGTGCCAGCTCCCTTAGGGGGGGCTCCTACAATGAGCAGTTCTTC. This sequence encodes CASSLRGGSYNEQFF.

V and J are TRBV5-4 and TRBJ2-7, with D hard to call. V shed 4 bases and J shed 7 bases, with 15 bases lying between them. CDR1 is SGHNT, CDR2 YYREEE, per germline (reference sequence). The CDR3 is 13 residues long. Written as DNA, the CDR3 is TGTGCCAGCAGCCGCGACGGACCCCTGGAGCAGTACTTC. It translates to CASSRDGPLEQYF. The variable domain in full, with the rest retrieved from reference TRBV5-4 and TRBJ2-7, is ETGVTQSPTHLIKTRGQQVTLRCSSQSGHNTVSWYQQALGQGPQFIFQYYREEENGRGNFPPRFSGLQFPNYSSELNVNALELDDSALYLCASSRDGPLEQYFGPGTRLTVT.

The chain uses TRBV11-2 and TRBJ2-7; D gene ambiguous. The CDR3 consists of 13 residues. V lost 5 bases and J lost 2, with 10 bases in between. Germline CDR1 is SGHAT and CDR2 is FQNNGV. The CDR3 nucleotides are TGTGCCAGCAGCCTCACGCCCACCTACGAGCAGTACTTC. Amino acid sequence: CASSLTPTYEQYF. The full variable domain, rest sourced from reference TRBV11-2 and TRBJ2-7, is EAGVAQSPRYKIIEKRQSVAFWCNPISGHATLYWYQQILGQGPKLLIQFQNNGVVDDSQLPKDRFSAERLKGVDSTLKIQPAKLEDSAVYLCASSLTPTYEQYFGPGTRLTVT.

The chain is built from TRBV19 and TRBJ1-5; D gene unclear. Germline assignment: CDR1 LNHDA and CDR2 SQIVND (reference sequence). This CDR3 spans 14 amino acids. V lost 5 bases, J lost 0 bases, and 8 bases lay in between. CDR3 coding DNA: TGTGCCAGTAGTGATTTTTATAGCAATCAGCCCCAGCATTTT. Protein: CASSDFYSNQPQHF.

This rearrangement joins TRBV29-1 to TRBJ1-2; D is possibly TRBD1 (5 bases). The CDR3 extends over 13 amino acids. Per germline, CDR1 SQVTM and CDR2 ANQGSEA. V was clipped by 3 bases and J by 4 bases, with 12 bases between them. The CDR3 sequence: CSVDGGTLYGYTF. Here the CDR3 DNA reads TGCAGCGTTGATGGGGGGACCCTCTATGGCTACACCTTC.

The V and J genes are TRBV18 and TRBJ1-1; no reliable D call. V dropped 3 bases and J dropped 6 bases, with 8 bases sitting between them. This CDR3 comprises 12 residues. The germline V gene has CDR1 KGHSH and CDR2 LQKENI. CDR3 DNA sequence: TGTGCCAGCTCACCCCTTCAGCCTGAAGCTTTCTTT. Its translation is CASSPLQPEAFF.

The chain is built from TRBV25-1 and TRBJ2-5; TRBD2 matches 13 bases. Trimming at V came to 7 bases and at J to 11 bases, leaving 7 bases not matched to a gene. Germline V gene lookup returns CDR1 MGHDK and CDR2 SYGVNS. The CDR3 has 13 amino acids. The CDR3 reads CASNEGLAGRQYF. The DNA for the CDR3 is TGTGCCAGCAACGAGGGACTAGCGGGGCGGCAGTACTTC.

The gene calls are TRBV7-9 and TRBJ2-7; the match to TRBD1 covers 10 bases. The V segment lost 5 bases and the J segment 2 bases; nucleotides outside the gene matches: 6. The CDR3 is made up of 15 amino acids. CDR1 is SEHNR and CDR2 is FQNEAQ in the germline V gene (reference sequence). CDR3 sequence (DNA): TGTGCCAGCAGCCGGGGGGACAGGGGTACCTACGAGCAGTACTTC. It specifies CASSRGDRGTYEQYF.

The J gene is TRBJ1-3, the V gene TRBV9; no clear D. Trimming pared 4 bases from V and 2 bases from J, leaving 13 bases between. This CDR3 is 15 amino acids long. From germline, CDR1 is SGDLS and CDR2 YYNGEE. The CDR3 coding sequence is TGTGCCAGCAGCTCCGATCCCCAACCTGGAAACACCATATATTTT. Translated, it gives CASSSDPQPGNTIYF.

The chain's CDR3 is CASSFAGLYEQYF. CDR3 nucleotide sequence: TGCGCCAGCAGCTTTGCCGGCCTCTACGAGCAGTACTTC. The chain joins TRBV5-1 to TRBJ2-7; D gene unclear. V was cut by 2 bases and J by 3 bases, with 9 bases left in between. CDR1 and CDR2 (germline): SGHRS, YFSETQ. The CDR3 consists of 13 residues.

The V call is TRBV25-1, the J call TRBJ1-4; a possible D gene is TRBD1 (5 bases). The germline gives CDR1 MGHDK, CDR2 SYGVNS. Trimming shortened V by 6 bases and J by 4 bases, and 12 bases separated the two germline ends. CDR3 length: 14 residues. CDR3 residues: CASSVGTDNEKLFF. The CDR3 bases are TGTGCCAGCAGCGTTGGGACGGATAATGAAAAACTGTTTTTT.

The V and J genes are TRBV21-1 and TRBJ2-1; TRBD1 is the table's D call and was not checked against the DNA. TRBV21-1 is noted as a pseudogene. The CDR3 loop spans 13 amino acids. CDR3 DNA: TGTGCCAGCGACAGGGAAGAATACAATGAGCAGTTCTTC. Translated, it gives CASDREEYNEQFF.

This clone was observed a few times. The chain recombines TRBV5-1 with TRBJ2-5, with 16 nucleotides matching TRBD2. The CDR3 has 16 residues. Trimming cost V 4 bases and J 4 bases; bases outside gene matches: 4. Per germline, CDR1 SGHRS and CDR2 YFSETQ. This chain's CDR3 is CASSPGLAGGRETQYF. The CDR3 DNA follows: TGCGCCAGCAGCCCGGGACTAGCGGGAGGGCGAGAGACCCAGTACTTC.

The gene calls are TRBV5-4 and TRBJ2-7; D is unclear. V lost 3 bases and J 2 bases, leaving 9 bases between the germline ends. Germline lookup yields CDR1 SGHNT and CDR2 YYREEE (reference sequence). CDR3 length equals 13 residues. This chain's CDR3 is CASSYIETYEQYF. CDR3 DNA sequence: TGTGCCAGCAGCTATATCGAGACCTACGAGCAGTACTTC.

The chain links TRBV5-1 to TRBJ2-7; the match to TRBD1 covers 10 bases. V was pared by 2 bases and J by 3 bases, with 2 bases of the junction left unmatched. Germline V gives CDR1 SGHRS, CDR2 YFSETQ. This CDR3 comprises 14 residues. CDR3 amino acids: CASSFGTGVYEQYF. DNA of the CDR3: TGCGCCAGCAGCTTTGGGACAGGGGTCTACGAGCAGTACTTC.

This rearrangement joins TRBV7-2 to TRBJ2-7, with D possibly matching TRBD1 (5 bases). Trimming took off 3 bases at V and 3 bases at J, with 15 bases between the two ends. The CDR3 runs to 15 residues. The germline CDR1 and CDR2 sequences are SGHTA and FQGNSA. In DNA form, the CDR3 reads TGTGCCAGCAGCTTGGGGCCGGCGGTCGGCTACGAGCAGTACTTC. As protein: CASSLGPAVGYEQYF.